This entry concerns a single TCR beta chain. The data stem from a study of PD-L1 blockade in urothelial cancer. Overall study context: Patients began atezolizumab, 1,200 mg intravenously every 3 weeks, in about 2014. Across blood samples, T cells had a median count of 141,255.

Spiking of synthetic TCR analog templates was performed in each PCR. TCRdb keeps only in-frame clones here, not all; method: immunoSEQ multiplex PCR. The sample holds about 100,000 clones, about nine tenths seen once. The source was PBMCs, collected around atezolizumab (anti-PD-L1) treatment. This TCR came from an elderly woman with urothelial cancer.

The CDR3 nucleotides are TGTGCCAGCAGGAACCCAGGGTCCGGGGAGCTGTTTTTT. Protein: CASRNPGSGELFF. The chain carries TRBV7-3 and TRBJ2-2; TRBD1 is a possible D gene (5 bases). The V gene lost 6 bases and the J gene lost 6 bases, with 11 bases spanning the gap. This CDR3 comprises 13 residues. Germline V lookup: CDR1 SGHTA, CDR2 FQGTGA. The full variable domain, its missing parts supplied by reference TRBV7-3 and TRBJ2-2, is GAGVSQTPSNKVTEKGKYVELRCDPISGHTALYWYRQSLGQGPEFLIYFQGTGAADDSGLPNDRFFAVRPEGSVSTLKIQRTERGDSAVYLCASRNPGSGELFFGEGSRLTVL.